These 19 T cell receptor beta chains were sequenced from one sample in a study of beta chain features in type 1 diabetes. Expressed TCRB transcripts were sequenced, since all the RNA that had been isolated was reverse transcribed. The protocol was immunoSEQ multiplex PCR, while the TCRdb copy is restricted to in-frame clones and leaves out a portion. This table holds 150,000 to 170,000 clones, around 8.5% found once. Sequenced: central memory CD4+ T cells from blood. The receptors here all came from a man aged 18 to 29 in good health.

The rearrangement links TRBV5-1 to TRBJ2-6; D is unresolved. The V and J ends lost 4 bases and 0 bases respectively, with 11 bases between them. CDR1 SGHRS and CDR2 YFSETQ come from the germline V gene. The CDR3 runs 16 residues. CDR3 nucleotide sequence: TGCGCCAGCAGCCATGGCAGATACTCTGGGGCCAACGTCCTGACTTTC. Its translation is CASSHGRYSGANVLTF.

This clone was seen more than once but under ten times. The chain couples TRBV7-2 to TRBJ1-5; unclear D gene. Germline V lookup: CDR1 SGHTA, CDR2 FQGNSA. The CDR3 has 14 residues. Trimming stripped 1 base from V and 4 bases from J, with 8 bases between. The CDR3 reads CASSLEAGNQPQHF. The CDR3 coding sequence is TGTGCCAGCAGCTTAGAGGCGGGGAATCAGCCCCAGCATTTT.

V usage is TRBV7-2 and J usage is TRBJ2-5; 12 positions match TRBD2. CDR1 is SGHTA and CDR2 is FQGNSA in the germline V gene. With 5 bases clipped from V and 5 bases from J, the junction kept 9 bases outside the gene matches. This CDR3 region has 16 residues. DNA of the CDR3: TGTGCCAGCAGCACAAAACTAGCGGGAGGAGGCGAGACCCAGTACTTC. Translating it yields CASSTKLAGGGETQYF.

This rearrangement joins TRBV18 to TRBJ2-7; D is undetermined. In germline, CDR1 is KGHSH, CDR2 LQKENI. CDR3 length equals 12 residues. V lost 3 bases and J lost 0, with 3 bases in between. The CDR3: CASSPRSYEQYF. The CDR3 region has the DNA TGTGCCAGCTCACCGCGCTCCTACGAGCAGTACTTC.

This clone occurred a few times. V gene TRBV11-2 combines with J gene TRBJ2-2; D perhaps matches TRBD1 (6 bases). Germline CDR1 SGHAT, CDR2 FQNNGV. The V gene lost 3 bases and the J gene lost 6 bases, with 14 bases spanning the gap. CDR3 length equals 15 residues. The CDR3 spells CASSLRAGVSGELFF. Written as DNA, the CDR3 is TGTGCCAGCAGCTTGAGGGCAGGGGTTTCCGGGGAGCTGTTTTTT.

The rearrangement uses TRBV28 and TRBJ1-5; maybe TRBD1 (6 bases). Germline V gene data show CDR1 as MDHEN and CDR2 as SYDVKM. The ends were cut back, 7 bases at V and 7 bases at J, with 11 bases in the middle. This CDR3 has 12 amino acids. DNA of the CDR3: TGTGCCAGCACCAGGGGTGACCAGCCCCAGCATTTT. Amino acid sequence: CASTRGDQPQHF.

Only a few counts were recorded for this clone. The chain uses TRBV7-6 and TRBJ2-7; D might be TRBD1 (5 bases). Germline-derived CDR1 and CDR2 are SGHVS and FNYEAQ. The V end lost 4 bases, the J end lost 3 bases, and 10 bases lay between the germline ends. CDR3 length: 13 amino acids. The CDR3 DNA is TGTGCCAGCAGCTCCTACGACAGCTACGAGCAGTACTTC. This gives the protein CASSSYDSYEQYF.

The V call is TRBV7-2, the J call TRBJ2-1, with TRBD2 identical over 7 bases. Per germline, CDR1 SGHTA and CDR2 FQGNSA. CDR3 length equals 16 residues. The trim removed 1 base at V and 7 bases at J, leaving 10 bases unmatched. For the CDR3, the DNA is TGTGCCAGCAGCTTAGGAGGTAGCGGGTATGTGAATGAGCAGTTCTTC. Protein sequence: CASSLGGSGYVNEQFF.

The rearrangement uses TRBV7-9 and TRBJ2-1; D might be TRBD1 (6 bases). V was shortened by 3 bases and J by 7 bases, with 16 bases between the two germline ends. This CDR3 contains 15 residues. Germline V gene lookup returns CDR1 SEHNR and CDR2 FQNEAQ (reference sequence). The DNA for the CDR3 is TGTGCCAGCAGCTTGACAGGCGCCGGTGGGAATGAGCAGTTCTTC. Residues: CASSLTGAGGNEQFF.

The chain recombines TRBV7-2 with TRBJ2-7, with TRBD2 matching 8 bases. This CDR3 contains 15 residues. CDR1 and CDR2 (germline): SGHTA, FQGNSA. The J segment lost 3 bases and the V segment lost 2 bases, leaving 6 bases of the junction unmatched. The DNA of the CDR3 is TGTGCCAGCAGCTTACGGGAGGGATCTCGCTACGAGCAGTACTTC. This translates into CASSLREGSRYEQYF.

This clone was detected a few times. The sample has other DNA sequences that encode this CDR3 too. The V and J genes are TRBV5-1 and TRBJ1-1, with TRBD1 matching 9 bases. CDR3 length equals 15 residues. The V gene's germline CDR1 is SGHRS and CDR2 YFSETQ. Trimming at V came to 0 bases and at J to 1 base, leaving 1 base not matched to a gene. DNA for the CDR3: TGCGCCAGCAGCTTGGCGGGACAGGGGAACACTGAAGCTTTCTTT. Residues: CASSLAGQGNTEAFF.

This clone was seen a handful of times. J is TRBJ1-1 and V is TRBV4-1; a weak D match, TRBD1 (5 bases). CDR1 MGHRA and CDR2 YSYEKL come from the germline V gene. V lost 6 bases and J lost 7, with 15 bases in between. This CDR3 region has 13 residues. The CDR3, as DNA: TGCGCCAGCAGTGATCTTTGGGGCGGTGAAGCTTTCTTT. It is translated as CASSDLWGGEAFF.

This clone has ten or more counts. CDR3 DNA: TGCGCCAGCAGCCAAGTTTCAGCGGGGGGGCTTGACATTCAGTACTTC. Translated, it gives CASSQVSAGGLDIQYF. The chain couples TRBV4-3 to TRBJ2-4; 10 positions match TRBD2. Looked up from germline, CDR1 is LGHNA and CDR2 is YSLEER. The CDR3 covers 16 residues. Losses at the gene ends were 1 base for V and 8 bases for J; bases not matched to a gene: 8.

This clone was counted only a few times. The chain uses TRBV18 and TRBJ1-1; 7 bases agree with TRBD1. The length of the CDR3 is 14 residues. After removal of 5 bases from V and 7 bases from J, the junction contained 10 bases not matched to a gene. Germline V gene data show CDR1 as KGHSH and CDR2 as LQKENI. CDR3 sequence: CASSAGQGVGEAFF. CDR3 in DNA: TGTGCCAGCTCAGCCGGCCAGGGGGTAGGTGAAGCTTTCTTT.

This clone was picked up a small number of times. The chain recombines TRBV7-9 with TRBJ2-3, with D possibly being TRBD1 (5 bases). The CDR3 runs 14 residues. Trimming took 3 bases from V and 6 from J, leaving 13 bases between them. CDR1 and CDR2 from the germline V gene are SEHNR and FQNEAQ (reference sequence). CDR3 in amino acids: CASSFTEGADTQYF. The CDR3 bases are TGTGCCAGCAGCTTTACTGAAGGGGCGGATACGCAGTATTTT.

This chain links TRBV7-2 with TRBJ2-1, with 8 bases that match TRBD2. CDR1 SGHTA and CDR2 FQGNSA come from the germline V gene. The CDR3 is 16 residues long. With 4 bases clipped from V and 0 bases from J, the junction kept 5 bases outside the gene matches. The CDR3 bases are TGTGCCAGCAGCTCCCGAGCGGGAGCCTCCTACAATGAGCAGTTCTTC. The encoded protein is CASSSRAGASYNEQFF. The complete variable domain, with remaining parts taken from reference TRBV7-2 and TRBJ2-1, reads GAGVSQSPSNKVTEKGKDVELRCDPISGHTALYWYRQSLGQGLEFLIYFQGNSAPDKSGLPSDRFSAERTGGSVSTLTIQRTQQEDSAVYLCASSSRAGASYNEQFFGPGTRLTVL.

The gene calls are TRBV14 and TRBJ1-2; D not certain. Germline values: CDR1 SGHDN, CDR2 FVKESK. The CDR3 is 16 residues long. Trimming shortened V by 0 bases and J by 1 base, and 12 bases separated the two germline ends. The CDR3 is CASSQDFLSRNYGYTF. Here the CDR3 DNA reads TGTGCCAGCAGCCAAGATTTTTTGTCCCGTAACTATGGCTACACCTTC. Using reference TRBV14 and TRBJ1-2 for the parts outside the CDR3, the full variable domain is EAGVTQFPSHSVIEKGQTVTLRCDPISGHDNLYWYRRVMGKEIKFLLHFVKESKQDESGMPNNRFLAERTGGTYSTLKVQPAELEDSGVYFCASSQDFLSRNYGYTFGSGTRLTVV.

This clone has only a few counts. This rearrangement joins TRBV12-5 to TRBJ2-5; unclear D gene. Trimming removed 1 base from V and 5 bases from J, with 2 bases in between. Germline-derived CDR1 and CDR2 are LGHNT and FRNRAP. CDR3 length equals 11 residues. The CDR3 protein is CASGLAETQYF. The DNA of the CDR3 is TGTGCTAGTGGTTTGGCGGAGACCCAGTACTTC.

In its sample, this clone was seen many times. The gene calls are TRBV25-1 and TRBJ1-1, with 8 positions matching TRBD1. Germline V lookup: CDR1 MGHDK, CDR2 SYGVNS. The V and J ends lost 6 bases and 5 bases, in that order; junction bases with no gene match: 8. The length of the CDR3 is 14 residues. The CDR3 DNA is TGTGCCAGCAGGGCGGACAGGGAGTGGACTGAAGCTTTCTTT. It codes for CASRADREWTEAFF.